This T cell receptor beta chain appears in the sequencing data of a study of T cell changes during pregnancy in multiple sclerosis. Germline V lookup: CDR1 MNHNY, CDR2 SVGAGI (reference sequence). V shed 6 bases and J 4 bases; nucleotides not matched to a gene: 5. The CDR3 is 14 residues long. The assay was immunoSEQ multiplex PCR, and TCRdb's table has in-frame clones only and misses some. The sample contains about 100,000 clones, more than 90% of which appear only once. The material was peripheral blood, obtained in the second trimester of pregnancy. The TCR originated in a female donor with multiple sclerosis, enrolled in a pregnancy study. This chain joins TRBV6-6 and TRBJ1-5, with TRBD1 matching over 8 bases. The CDR3 region has the DNA TGTGCCAGCAGCGGACAGGGAGCAAATCAGCCCCAGCATTTT. Translated: CASSGQGANQPQHF.